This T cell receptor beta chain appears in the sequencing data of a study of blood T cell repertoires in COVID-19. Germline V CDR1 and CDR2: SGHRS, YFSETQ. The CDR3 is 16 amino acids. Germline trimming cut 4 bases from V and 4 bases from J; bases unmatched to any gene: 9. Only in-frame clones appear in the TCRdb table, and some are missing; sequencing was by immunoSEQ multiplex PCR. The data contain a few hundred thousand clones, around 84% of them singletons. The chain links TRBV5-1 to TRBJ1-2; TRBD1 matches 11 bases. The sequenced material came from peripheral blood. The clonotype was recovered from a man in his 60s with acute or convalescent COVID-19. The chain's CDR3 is CASSGGQGARSYGYTF. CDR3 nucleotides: TGCGCCAGCAGCGGCGGACAGGGGGCGCGGTCCTATGGCTACACCTTC.